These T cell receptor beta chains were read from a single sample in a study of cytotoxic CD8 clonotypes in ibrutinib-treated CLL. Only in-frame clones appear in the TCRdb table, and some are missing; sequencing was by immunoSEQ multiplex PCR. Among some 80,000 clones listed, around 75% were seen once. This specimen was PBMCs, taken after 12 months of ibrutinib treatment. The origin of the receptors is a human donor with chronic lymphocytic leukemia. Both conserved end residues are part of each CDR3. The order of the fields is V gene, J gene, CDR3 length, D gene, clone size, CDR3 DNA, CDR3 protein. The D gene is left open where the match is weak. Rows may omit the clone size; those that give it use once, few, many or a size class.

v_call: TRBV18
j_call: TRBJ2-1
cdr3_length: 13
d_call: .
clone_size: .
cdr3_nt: TGTGCCAGCTCTCCGGGTCGGGACAATGAGCAGTTCTTC
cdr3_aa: CASSPGRDNEQFF

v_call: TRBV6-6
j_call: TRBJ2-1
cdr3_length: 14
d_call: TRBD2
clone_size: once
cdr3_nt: TGTGCCAGCACCGATAGCGGGAGGGGCGATGAGCAGTTCTTC
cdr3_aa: CASTDSGRGDEQFF

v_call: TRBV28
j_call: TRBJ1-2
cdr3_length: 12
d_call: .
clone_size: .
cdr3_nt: TGTGCCAGCAGACCCAGGGTTCCTGGCTACACCTTC
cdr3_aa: CASRPRVPGYTF

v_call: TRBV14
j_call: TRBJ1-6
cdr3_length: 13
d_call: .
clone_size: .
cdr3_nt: TGTGCCAGCAGCCCACGGACAGATTCACCCCTCCACTTT
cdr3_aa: CASSPRTDSPLHF

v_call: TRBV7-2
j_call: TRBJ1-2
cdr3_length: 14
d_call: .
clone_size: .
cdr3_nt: TGTGCCAGCAGCTTAGGGACAACTAACTATGGCTACACCTTC
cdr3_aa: CASSLGTTNYGYTF

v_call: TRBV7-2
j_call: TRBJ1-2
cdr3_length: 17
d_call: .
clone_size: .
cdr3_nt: TGTGCCAGCAGCTTAGATTCCGGGGCAGCGGGGAACTATGGCTACACCTTC
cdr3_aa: CASSLDSGAAGNYGYTF

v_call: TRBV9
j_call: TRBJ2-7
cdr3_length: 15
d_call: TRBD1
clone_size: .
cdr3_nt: TGTGCCAGCAGCCCCGGACAGGGAAGCTCCTACGAGCAGTACTTC
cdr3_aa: CASSPGQGSSYEQYF

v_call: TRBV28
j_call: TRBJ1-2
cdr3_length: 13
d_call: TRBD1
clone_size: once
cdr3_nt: TGTGCCAGCAGTTTTGGGACAGTCTATGGCTACACCTTC
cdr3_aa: CASSFGTVYGYTF

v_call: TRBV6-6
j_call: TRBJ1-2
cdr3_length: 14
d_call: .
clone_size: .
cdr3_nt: TGTGCCAGCAGTTACGTGGACACCCCCCGGGGCTACACCTTC
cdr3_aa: CASSYVDTPRGYTF

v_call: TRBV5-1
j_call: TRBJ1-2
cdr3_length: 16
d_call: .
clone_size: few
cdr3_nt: TGCGCCAGCAGCTTGGGGGACGGGACCCCCCTCTATGGCTACACCTTC
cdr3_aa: CASSLGDGTPLYGYTF

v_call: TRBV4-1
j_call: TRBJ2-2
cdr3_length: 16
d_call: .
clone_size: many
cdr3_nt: TGCGCCAGCAGCCAATTGGACATGATGTCGGCCGGGGAGCTGTTTTTT
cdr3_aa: CASSQLDMMSAGELFF

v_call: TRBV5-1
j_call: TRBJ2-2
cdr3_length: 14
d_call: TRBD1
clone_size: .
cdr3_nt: TGCGCCAGCCAGGGGGCGCCGGGGACCGGGGAGCTGTTTTTT
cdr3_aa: CASQGAPGTGELFF

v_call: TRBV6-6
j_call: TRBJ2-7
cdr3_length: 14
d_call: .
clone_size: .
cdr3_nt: TGTGCCAGCACCCCGTCGGGAGTCTCCTACGAGCAGTACTTC
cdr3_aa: CASTPSGVSYEQYF

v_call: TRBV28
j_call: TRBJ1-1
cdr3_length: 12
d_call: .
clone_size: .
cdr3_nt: TGTGCCAGCAGTTTGGGGGGAAAAGAAGCTTTCTTT
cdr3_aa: CASSLGGKEAFF

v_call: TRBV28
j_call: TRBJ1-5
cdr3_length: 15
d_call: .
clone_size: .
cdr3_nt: TGTGCCAGCAGTTTAGGCGGACAGTACAATCAGCCCCAGCATTTT
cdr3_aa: CASSLGGQYNQPQHF

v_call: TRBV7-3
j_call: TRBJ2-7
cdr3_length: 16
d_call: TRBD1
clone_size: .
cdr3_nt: TGTGCCAGCAGCTTAACCCCCGGGACAGGAACCTACGAGCAGTACTTC
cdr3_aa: CASSLTPGTGTYEQYF

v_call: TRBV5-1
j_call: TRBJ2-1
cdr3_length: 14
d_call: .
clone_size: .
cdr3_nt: TGCGCCAGCAGCTTAGCGGAGTTGGGCAATGAGCAGTTCTTC
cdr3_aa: CASSLAELGNEQFF

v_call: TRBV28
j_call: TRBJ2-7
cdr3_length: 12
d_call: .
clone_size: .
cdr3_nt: TGTGCCAGCAGTTCCAGGGGTAGCGAGCAGTACTTC
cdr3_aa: CASSSRGSEQYF

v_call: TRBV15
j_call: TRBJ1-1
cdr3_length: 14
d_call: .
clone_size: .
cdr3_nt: TGTGCCACCAGCAGAGACAGGGTAGGAACTGAAGCTTTCTTT
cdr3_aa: CATSRDRVGTEAFF

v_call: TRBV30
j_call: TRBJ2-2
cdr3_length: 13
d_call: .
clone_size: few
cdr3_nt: TGTGCCTGGAGGGGGCCAGGCAGGGGGGAGCTGTTTTTT
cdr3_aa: CAWRGPGRGELFF

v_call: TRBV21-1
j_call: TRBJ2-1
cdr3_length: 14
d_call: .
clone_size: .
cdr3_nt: TGTGCCAGCAGCCCCGGGACAGTGACAAATGAGCAGTTCTTC
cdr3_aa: CASSPGTVTNEQFF

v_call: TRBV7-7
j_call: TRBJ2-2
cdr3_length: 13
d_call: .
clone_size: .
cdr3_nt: TGTGCTAGCAGCTTAGGGCGGACCGGGGAGCTGTTTTTT
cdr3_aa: CASSLGRTGELFF

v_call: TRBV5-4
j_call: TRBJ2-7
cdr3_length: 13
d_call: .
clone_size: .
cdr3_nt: TGTGCCAGCAGCTTCGAGGGGAACTACGAGCAGTACTTC
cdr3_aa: CASSFEGNYEQYF

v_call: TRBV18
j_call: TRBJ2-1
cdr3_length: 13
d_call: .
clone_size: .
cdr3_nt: TGTGCCAGCTCACCGTGGAGGTGGGCTGAGCAGTTCTTC
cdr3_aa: CASSPWRWAEQFF

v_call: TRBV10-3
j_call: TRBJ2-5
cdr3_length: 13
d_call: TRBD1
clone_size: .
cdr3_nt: TGTGCCATCAGTGGGGACAGCCAAGAGACCCAGTACTTC
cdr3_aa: CAISGDSQETQYF

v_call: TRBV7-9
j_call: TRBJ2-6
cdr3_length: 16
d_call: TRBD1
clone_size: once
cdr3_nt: TGTGCCAGCATCCCACAGGGGGCGGCTGGGGCCAACGTCCTGACTTTC
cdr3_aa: CASIPQGAAGANVLTF

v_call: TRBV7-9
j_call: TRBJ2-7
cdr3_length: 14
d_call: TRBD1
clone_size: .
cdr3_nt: TGTGCCAGCAGCGCCCGGGACAGGACCTACGAGCAGTACTTC
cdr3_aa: CASSARDRTYEQYF

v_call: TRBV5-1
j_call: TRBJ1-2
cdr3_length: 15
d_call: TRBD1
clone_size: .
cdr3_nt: TGCGCCAGCAGCCCGACAGGGGTGAGTCTCTCTGGCTACACCTTC
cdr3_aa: CASSPTGVSLSGYTF

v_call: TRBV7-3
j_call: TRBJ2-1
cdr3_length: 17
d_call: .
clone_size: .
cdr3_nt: TGTGCCAGCAGCCCCCGGTCGGGCCCGAGCTCCTACAATGAGCAGTTCTTC
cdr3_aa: CASSPRSGPSSYNEQFF

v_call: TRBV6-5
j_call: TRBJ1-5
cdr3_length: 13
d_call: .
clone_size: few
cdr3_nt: TGTGCCAGCAGTCCAGCTTGGGGGCAGCCCCAGCATTTT
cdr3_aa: CASSPAWGQPQHF

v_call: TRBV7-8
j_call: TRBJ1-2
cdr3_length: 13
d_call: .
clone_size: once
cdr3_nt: TGTGCCAGCAGCTTAGGGGAGGGGCAGGGCTACACCTTC
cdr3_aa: CASSLGEGQGYTF

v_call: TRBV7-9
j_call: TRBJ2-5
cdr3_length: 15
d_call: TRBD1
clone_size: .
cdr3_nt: TGTGCCAGCAGCTTAGGACAGGGGGATCAAGAGACCCAGTACTTC
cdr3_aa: CASSLGQGDQETQYF

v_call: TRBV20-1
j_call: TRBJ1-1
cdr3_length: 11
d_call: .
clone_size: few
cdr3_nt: TGCAGTGCTACAGGCAACACTGAAGCTTTCTTT
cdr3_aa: CSATGNTEAFF

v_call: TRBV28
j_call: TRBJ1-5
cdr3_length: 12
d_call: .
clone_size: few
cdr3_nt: TGTGCCAGCAGTCGCCCTGATCAGCCCCAGCATTTT
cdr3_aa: CASSRPDQPQHF

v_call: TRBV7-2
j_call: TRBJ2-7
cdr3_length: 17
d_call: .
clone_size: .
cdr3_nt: TGTGCCAGCAGCCCTAGCCCCGGGGGATATAGGGGGTACGAGCAGTACTTC
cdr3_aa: CASSPSPGGYRGYEQYF